This T cell receptor (beta chain) was sequenced in a study of T cells in Graves' hyperthyroidism and ophthalmopathy. TCR beta CDR3 sequences were amplified from RNA transcripts. The primer set for the first-round RT-PCR of the TCR CDR3 was HTBI. MiXCR, applied by TCRdb to the multiplex PCR reads, yields one record per CDR3 protein. The profile shows more than 50,000 distinct CDR3 sequences, about 53% of them singletons. The CDR3 is 13 amino acids. CDR1 is LGHNA and CDR2 is YSLEER in the germline V gene. V was shortened by 4 bases and J by 7 bases, with 10 bases between the two germline ends. Reasons for excluding patients were uncontrolled infection, other autoimmune disease, pregnancy or lactation. Whole-study results and caveats: A 13 V-J model separated ophthalmopathy from stable hyperthyroidism. The majority of expanded thyroid clonotypes above 0.001 also appeared in blood.

A word on this clonotype: Its antigen is unidentified.

J is TRBJ2-2 and V is TRBV4-3, with D hard to call. The receptor comes from a woman aged 55 to 70 with Graves' ophthalmopathy. Sequenced: blood. The CDR3 region is CASSPIRGGELFF. CDR3 nucleotide sequence: TGCGCCAGCAGCCCAATCAGAGGCGGGGAGCTGTTTTTT.